This section outlines one TCR beta chain sequence together with its context. These data originate in a study of blood T cell repertoires in COVID-19. Study-level background: Some COVID-19 samples were acute and others convalescent; all came from the United States, Italy and Spain. The analysed material was cDNA or gDNA that came from T cells, B-cell-depleted T cells, or PBMCs.

The junction had 1 base not matched to a gene; V was cut back by 3 bases and J by 11 bases. This CDR3 comprises 10 residues. Germline loops: CDR1 DFQATT, CDR2 SNEGSKA (reference sequence). Source study methods: Cell counts per sample came from amplifying reference gene primers. This table comes from immunoSEQ multiplex PCR, and its TCRdb copy is limited to in-frame clones, with some not included. That table is the source of V, J and clone size, and D and trimming were worked out from the DNA. Here the sample spans hundreds of thousands of clones, more than 85% being singletons. Sample: peripheral blood. The receptor comes from a man in his forties with acute or convalescent COVID-19. V gene TRBV20-1 combines with J gene TRBJ2-7, with TRBD1 matching over 10 bases. The DNA of the CDR3 is TGCAGTGCTAGGGGGACAGGGGAGTACTTC. Protein: CSARGTGEYF.